Listed below are T cell receptor beta chains from one sample, sequenced in a study of T cell changes during pregnancy in multiple sclerosis. Clones were read by immunoSEQ multiplex PCR, and TCRdb kept only the in-frame ones, dropping some. The sample consists of about 89,000 clones, approximately 94% of them appearing once. This material consisted of peripheral blood, taken in the third trimester of pregnancy. Receptor source: a female donor with multiple sclerosis, enrolled in a pregnancy study. Each CDR3 is given with its conserved first and last residue. Each record gives: J gene, clone size, D gene, V gene, CDR3 DNA, CDR3 protein. D genes are given only for firm matches. Clone size is given for some rows only: seen once, a few or many times, or a class if the clone is expanded.

>TRBJ2-5|NA|TRBD2|TRBV28
TGTGCCAGCAGCGATGGGACTAGCGGGAGGGCCCGGGAGACCCAGTACTTC
CASSDGTSGRARETQYF
>TRBJ2-1|NA|TRBD2|TRBV7-6
TGTGCCAGCAGCCCCGACCTAGCGGGCGATGAGCAGTTCTTC
CASSPDLAGDEQFF
>TRBJ2-4|NA|NA|TRBV6-1
TGTGCCAGCAGTGAAGCGACAGGATTCGGCATTCAGTACTTC
CASSEATGFGIQYF
>TRBJ2-4|NA|NA|TRBV11-2
TGTGCCAGCAGCTCCGCGGGAATGGTGGGGACCAAAAACATTCAGTACTTC
CASSSAGMVGTKNIQYF
>TRBJ2-6|NA|NA|TRBV7-8
TGTGCCAGCAGCCCCCGAGACTTGCGGGCATCTGGGGCCAACGTCCTGACTTTC
CASSPRDLRASGANVLTF
>TRBJ1-2|NA|NA|TRBV28
TGTGCCAGCAGTATCGACAGAGCTCAGGGCACCTTC
CASSIDRAQGTF
>TRBJ2-1|NA|TRBD1|TRBV18
TGTGCCAGCTCACCGGACAGGACTCCCTACAATGAGCAGTTCTTC
CASSPDRTPYNEQFF
>TRBJ2-3|NA|NA|TRBV5-1
TGCGCCAGCAGCTACTATGGTCCAGATACGCAGTATTTT
CASSYYGPDTQYF
>TRBJ2-1|NA|TRBD2|TRBV7-2
TGTGCCAGCAGCTTAGTGTCTCTTTCTGGCGGGAGAAGGAATGAGCAGTTCTTC
CASSLVSLSGGRRNEQFF
>TRBJ2-7|NA|TRBD2|TRBV7-2
TGTGCCAGCAGCTTCCAGCAGGTAGCGGGGCCTAACGAGCAGTACTTC
CASSFQQVAGPNEQYF
>TRBJ2-5|NA|TRBD2|TRBV13
TGTGCCAGCAGCCCGGGACTAGCGGGAGAAGGAGGAGAGACCCAGTACTTC
CASSPGLAGEGGETQYF
>TRBJ2-7|NA|TRBD1|TRBV5-1
TGCGCCAGCAGCAGAGATCGGGACAGAGATTCCTACGAGCAGTACTTC
CASSRDRDRDSYEQYF
>TRBJ1-1|NA|TRBD1|TRBV5-4
TGTGCCAGCAGCGTGGGACAGTCCCCTGAAGCTTTCTTT
CASSVGQSPEAFF
>TRBJ2-7|NA|NA|TRBV15
TGTGCCACCAGCAGAGATCGGACAGCGACGCGGGAGCAGTACTTC
CATSRDRTATREQYF
>TRBJ1-1|NA|TRBD1|TRBV14
TGTGCCAGCAGCCAATACAGGGGCACTGAAGCTTTCTTT
CASSQYRGTEAFF
>TRBJ1-1|once|TRBD1|TRBV6-1
TGTGCCAGCAGCCCTTGGACAGGGTCGACTGAAGCTTTCTTT
CASSPWTGSTEAFF
>TRBJ2-1|NA|TRBD2|TRBV28
TGTGCCAGCAGCCCTCTAGCGGGAAGGGGCAATGAGCAGTTCTTC
CASSPLAGRGNEQFF
>TRBJ2-1|NA|NA|TRBV6-5
TGTGCCAGCAGCCATAGCGGTTATGAGCAGTTCTTC
CASSHSGYEQFF
>TRBJ2-3|NA|TRBD2|TRBV6-1
TGTGCCAGCAGTGAGTTAATACTAGCGGGAGGAACAGATACGCAGTATTTT
CASSELILAGGTDTQYF
>TRBJ2-1|NA|TRBD2|TRBV7-6
TGTGCCAGCAGCTCCACAAGGACTAGCGGAAGCAATGAGCAGTTCTTC
CASSSTRTSGSNEQFF
>TRBJ2-3|NA|NA|TRBV10-3
TGTGCCGCCGGGGGGTATCTCGCGACAGGAGCAGATACGCAGTATTTT
CAAGGYLATGADTQYF
>TRBJ2-6|NA|NA|TRBV10-3
TGTGCCATCAGACCCCGGGACTCCCTCGGGGGCTCTGGGGCCAACGTCCTGACTTTC
CAIRPRDSLGGSGANVLTF
>TRBJ1-1|NA|NA|TRBV19
TGTGCCAGTAGTTTAGGAGGCCTGAACACTGAAGCTTTCTTT
CASSLGGLNTEAFF
>TRBJ1-3|NA|TRBD1|TRBV5-4
TGTGCCAGCAGCGGAGACAGGGCTGGAAACACCATATATTTT
CASSGDRAGNTIYF
>TRBJ2-2|NA|TRBD2|TRBV5-6
TGTGCCAGCAGTTCCCGACTAGCGAGAAGGTATCGAACCGGGGAGCTGTTTTTT
CASSSRLARRYRTGELFF
>TRBJ2-2|NA|TRBD2|TRBV7-9
TGTGCCAGCAGCTCCCTAGCGGGAGGGCCCTCGAACACCGGGGAGCTGTTTTTT
CASSSLAGGPSNTGELFF
>TRBJ2-5|NA|TRBD1|TRBV5-1
TGCGCCAGCAGCTTAGGGGGCAAAGAGACCCAGTACTTC
CASSLGGKETQYF
>TRBJ2-7|once|NA|TRBV4-3
TGCGCCAGCAGCCAAGGCCGAGACACCTCCTACGAGCAGTACTTC
CASSQGRDTSYEQYF
>TRBJ2-5|NA|NA|TRBV7-2
TGTGCCAGCAGCTTAGCGCTAGCGCACACCCAGTACTTC
CASSLALAHTQYF
>TRBJ2-2|NA|NA|TRBV27
TGTGCCAGCAGTTTACCCCACGGGGAGCTGTTTTTT
CASSLPHGELFF
>TRBJ2-7|NA|NA|TRBV27
TGTGCCAGCAGCCCCGGACTGGGGATCTACGAGCAGTACTTC
CASSPGLGIYEQYF
>TRBJ2-3|once|NA|TRBV19
TGTGCCAGTAAAGTAGCCGTAAGCACAGATACGCAGTATTTT
CASKVAVSTDTQYF
>TRBJ2-1|NA|NA|TRBV7-3
TGTGCCAGCAGCTTAGCCGGGACAAGTTACAATGAGCAGTTCTTC
CASSLAGTSYNEQFF
>TRBJ1-2|NA|NA|TRBV19
TGTGCCAGTAAGTATGGCGGCGAACCAGCTAACTATGGCTACACCTTC
CASKYGGEPANYGYTF
>TRBJ2-4|few|NA|TRBV6-1
TGTGCCAGCAGCCGGGAGATTAAGGCCATTCAGTACTTC
CASSREIKAIQYF
>TRBJ2-1|NA|TRBD2|TRBV19
TGTGCCAGTACCCGCACTAGCGGGAGTCACAATGAGCAGTTCTTC
CASTRTSGSHNEQFF
>TRBJ2-1|NA|TRBD2|TRBV7-2
TGTGCCAGCAGCAGGGCGGGGGGCTACAATGAGCAGTTCTTC
CASSRAGGYNEQFF
>TRBJ2-7|NA|TRBD2|TRBV9
TGTGCCAGCAGCGCTAGCGGGAGCGGAGGTTACGAGCAGTACTTC
CASSASGSGGYEQYF
>TRBJ2-7|NA|NA|TRBV11-2
TGTGCCAGCAGCTCCAGGGGATACGAGCAGTACTTC
CASSSRGYEQYF
>TRBJ2-7|NA|TRBD2|TRBV4-1
TGCGCCAGCAGCCAAGCGGAGCGGGAGGGTGAGGAGCAGTACTTC
CASSQAEREGEEQYF
>TRBJ1-2|few|NA|TRBV30
TGTGCCTGGAGTGTCTCCGGGGAAAGTCGCTACACCTTC
CAWSVSGESRYTF
>TRBJ1-1|NA|TRBD1|TRBV7-2
TGTGCCAGCAGCGATGCCCAGGGGGGCGCTGAAGCTTTCTTT
CASSDAQGGAEAFF
>TRBJ2-2|NA|TRBD1|TRBV7-9
TGTGCCAGCAGCCGCCCGACAGGGGGCGGTATCGGGGAGCTGTTTTTT
CASSRPTGGGIGELFF
>TRBJ2-7|NA|TRBD1|TRBV2
TGTGCCAGCAGATTCGGACAGGGAGGATCAAGTGGGCAGTACTTC
CASRFGQGGSSGQYF
>TRBJ2-5|NA|TRBD2|TRBV7-9
TGTGCCAGCCGTAGCGGGAGGGACCAAGAGACCCAGTACTTC
CASRSGRDQETQYF